This T cell receptor (beta chain) was identified during a study of regulatory T cells in long-lasting Graves disease. Whole-study findings and limits: A reduction in accuracy may have resulted from the small sample size.

The sample holds many counts of this clonotype. Its antigen remains unidentified. CDR3 regions were amplified by Arm-PCR using iRepertoire HTBI primers to build TCR beta libraries. In the original workflow: Across the samples, identification revealed some 59 TRBV and over 12 TRBJ segments. One entry per CDR3 protein results from TCRdb running MiXCR on the multiplex PCR reads. The V and J calls shown here were made by TCRdb, not taken from the authors' results. The sample includes 550,000 to 600,000 distinct CDR3 sequences, 15% to 20% of them seen just once. As for time point: newly diagnosed GD, antithyroid drugs for less than 3 months. The TCR library was prepared using RNA isolated from PBMCs. These records were also assigned to another study, of T cells in Graves' hyperthyroidism and ophthalmopathy. This second study notes: Stability of Graves' hyperthyroidism was defined as absent ophthalmopathy progression within 18 months.

The TCR comes from a man aged 18 to 29 with Graves disease. The sample in question was peripheral blood mononuclear cells (PBMCs), obtained at new diagnosis, from a patient treated with antithyroid drugs.

The CDR3 is CASSVAPRDAEAFF. The CDR3 coding sequence is TGTGCCAGCAGCGTAGCTCCAAGGGACGCTGAAGCTTTCTTT. The gene calls are TRBV9 and TRBJ1-1; tentatively, D is TRBD1 (5 bases). This CDR3 is built from 14 residues. The V end was cut by 0 bases, the J end by 6 bases, with 12 bases between. Looked up from germline, CDR1 is SGDLS and CDR2 is YYNGEE.